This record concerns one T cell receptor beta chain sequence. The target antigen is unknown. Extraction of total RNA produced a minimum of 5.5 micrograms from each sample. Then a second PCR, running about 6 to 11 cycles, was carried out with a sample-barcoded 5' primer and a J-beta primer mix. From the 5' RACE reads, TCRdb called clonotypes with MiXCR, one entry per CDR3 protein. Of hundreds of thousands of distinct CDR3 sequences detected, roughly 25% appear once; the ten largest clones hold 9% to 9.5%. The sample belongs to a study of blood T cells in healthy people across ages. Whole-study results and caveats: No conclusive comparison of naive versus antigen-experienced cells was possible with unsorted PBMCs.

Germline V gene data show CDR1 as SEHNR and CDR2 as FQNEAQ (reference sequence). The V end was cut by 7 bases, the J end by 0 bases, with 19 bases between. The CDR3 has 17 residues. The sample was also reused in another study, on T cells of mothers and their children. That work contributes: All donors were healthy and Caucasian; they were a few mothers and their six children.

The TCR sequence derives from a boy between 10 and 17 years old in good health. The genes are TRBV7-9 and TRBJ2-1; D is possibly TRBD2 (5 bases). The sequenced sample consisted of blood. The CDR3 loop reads CASNSLSAASSYNEQFF. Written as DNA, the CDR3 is TGTGCCAGCAACTCTCTCTCAGCGGCCAGCTCCTACAATGAGCAGTTCTTC.